This entry features one T cell receptor beta chain sequence. Its antigen is still unknown. This entry belongs to a study of OX40 agonist ivuxolimab in advanced cancers. On the study more broadly: Every 2 weeks, patients received ivuxolimab intravenously, dosed at 0.01 to 10 mg/kg. Having had anti-PD-1, anti-PD-L1 or anti-CTLA-4 therapy before was allowed, and about 40% had some.

TCRdb's table, derived via immunoSEQ multiplex PCR, lists solely in-frame clones and lacks some. The sample has roughly 80,000 clones, about nine tenths seen once. General observations from the study: CD4+ T cells averaged fewer expanded clones than CD8+ T cells.

The sequenced sample was CD4+ or CD8+ T cells sorted from blood, obtained in a trial of the OX40 agonist ivuxolimab. This clonotype was obtained from an adult with an advanced solid tumor such as melanoma, head and neck, liver or kidney cancer.

The CDR3 region is CASRGGVGQSPLHF. The CDR3 bases are TGTGCCAGCAGGGGCGGGGTCGGTCAGTCACCCCTCCACTTT. V is TRBV28 and J is TRBJ1-6; no reliable D call. V was trimmed by 6 bases and J by 10 bases, leaving 16 bases between them. Germline V gives CDR1 MDHEN, CDR2 SYDVKM. The CDR3 loop spans 14 amino acids. Variable domain in full (rest from reference TRBV28 and TRBJ1-6): DVKVTQSSRYLVKRTGEKVFLECVQDMDHENMFWYRQDPGLGLRLIYFSYDVKMKEKGDIPEGYSVSREKKERFSLILESASTNQTSMYLCASRGGVGQSPLHFGNGTRLTVT.